This is a list of T cell receptor beta chains from one sample in a study of shared clonotypes between healthy human individuals. Generated by immunoSEQ multiplex PCR, the TCRdb table keeps only in-frame clones and is missing some. The table records 450,000 to 500,000 clones, approximately 78% of them present only once. The sequenced sample consisted of PBMCs. All receptors come from a woman aged 40 to 50 in good health. Some clones in this sample may be carry-over from other donors' samples. Both conserved end residues are part of each CDR3. Each record gives: clone size, D gene, V gene, J gene, CDR3 protein. The D gene is left open where the match is weak. Some rows mark clone size as missing; the rest say once, few, many or name a class of expanded clone.

>.|TRBD1|TRBV7-9|TRBJ2-3
CASVYQGVDTQYF
>.|TRBD2|TRBV15|TRBJ2-7
CATSPTPGTTTYEQYF
>few|.|TRBV4-1|.
CASSPFDSNYEQYF
>.|.|TRBV30|TRBJ2-3
CAWSARDFSPNRGAADTQYF
>few|.|TRBV30|TRBJ2-7
CAWRGGAGYEQYF
>.|TRBD1|TRBV5-5|TRBJ1-4
CASSPPEATGGGEKLFF
>.|.|TRBV9|TRBJ2-5
CASSAEPGHHQETQYF
>.|.|TRBV30|TRBJ2-3
CAWSEGGLGDTQYF
>once|.|TRBV10-3|TRBJ2-1
CAISPLAAGDNEQFF
>.|TRBD1|TRBV11-3|TRBJ2-2
CASSGTGGDTGELFF
>.|TRBD1|TRBV11-3|TRBJ2-7
CASSLPRDSRAYEQYF
>once|TRBD2|TRBV28|TRBJ2-3
CASSLWWTSGRGADTQYF
>.|TRBD2|TRBV23-1|TRBJ2-5
CASSPGASGRSQETQYF
>.|TRBD1|TRBV5-1|TRBJ1-1
CASSNTGGLNTEAFF
>.|.|TRBV28|TRBJ2-1
CASSRLSTYNEQFF
>.|TRBD1|TRBV28|TRBJ2-3
CASSLLGTETDTQYF
>.|.|TRBV5-6|TRBJ2-7
CASSFRGIKPYEQYF
>.|TRBD2|TRBV18|TRBJ2-2
CASSPRREAGELFF
>.|TRBD2|TRBV6-4|TRBJ2-1
CASSVLAGMNEQFF
>.|.|TRBV5-1|TRBJ1-3
CASSLDRSSGNTIYF
>once|.|TRBV7-7|TRBJ2-5
CASSLLGRLGETQYF
>.|.|TRBV7-9|TRBJ2-5
CASSSRGSYQETQYF
>many|TRBD2|TRBV19|TRBJ2-1
CATQPLLAGDHNEQFF
>.|.|TRBV28|TRBJ2-5
CASSSPPGADETQYF
>.|.|TRBV14|TRBJ2-7
CASSGQYEQYF
>.|TRBD2|TRBV6-6|TRBJ2-1
CASSELAGEYNEQFF
>.|.|TRBV28|TRBJ1-2
CASSAGGYGCTF
>few|.|TRBV10-3|TRBJ1-2
CAISSGDLNYGYTF
>.|.|TRBV19|TRBJ2-7
CASSIVRQEYEQYF
>.|TRBD1|TRBV5-1|TRBJ2-7
CASSYSGTGDGYEQYF
>.|TRBD2|TRBV6-5|TRBJ2-7
CASSYSPSGSHEQYF
>.|.|TRBV11-2|TRBJ2-7
CASSPQGYEQYF
>.|.|TRBV28|TRBJ1-3
CASSFQFGNTIYF
>.|TRBD2|TRBV7-8|TRBJ2-3
CASRRGTSGTSDTQYF
>few|.|TRBV6-6|TRBJ1-5
CASSRGGIGNQPQHF
>few|.|TRBV10-3|TRBJ1-1
CAISEQAEAFF
>.|.|TRBV21-1|TRBJ2-7
CAGRQIKFYEQYF
>.|.|TRBV21-1|TRBJ2-5
CASSLRGGQETQYF
>.|.|TRBV5-6|TRBJ2-7
CASSLEDGLEQYF
>.|.|TRBV7-8|TRBJ1-2
CASSQAGRGYTF
>once|.|TRBV7-7|TRBJ2-1
CASSLISSGEQFF
>.|.|TRBV4-3|TRBJ2-7
CASSQGIDTYEQYF
>.|.|TRBV6-5|TRBJ1-2
CASSTQGQTYGYTF
>.|.|TRBV6-1|TRBJ2-7
CASSELGSYEQYF
>.|.|TRBV2|TRBJ2-2
CASSERSGATGELFF
>once|TRBD1|TRBV7-8|TRBJ1-4
CASSLDPGQGSEKLFF
>once|TRBD2|TRBV7-3|TRBJ2-1
CASKAGTSGNNEQFF
>.|TRBD2|TRBV19|TRBJ2-3
CASSKTGTSGADTQYF
>.|TRBD2|TRBV18|TRBJ2-1
CASSPRLAHEQFF
>.|TRBD2|TRBV6-4|TRBJ2-2
CASSDPGLAGGTGELFF
>.|.|TRBV7-9|TRBJ2-5
CASSLDGGAFSETQYF
>.|TRBD2|TRBV10-3|TRBJ2-2
CAISSQGGGSGELFF
>.|TRBD1|TRBV6-1|TRBJ2-7
CATSRGLSYEQYF
>.|.|TRBV7-2|TRBJ1-2
CASSLVQGRDGYTF
>few|.|TRBV4-3|TRBJ2-3
CASSQDQQGDHTDTQYF
>.|TRBD2|TRBV19|TRBJ2-2
CASNPGLARSGELFF
>.|.|TRBV18|TRBJ2-2
CASSPPSAGELFF
>.|TRBD2|TRBV2|TRBJ2-1
CASSGPSGRDNEQFF
>few|.|TRBV15|TRBJ1-5
CATSRDLRGVQPQHF